This TCR beta chain was recorded in a study of Graves' ophthalmopathy and Graves' hyperthyroidism. Overall study: A follow-up of 18 months without ophthalmopathy meant that hyperthyroidism was stable. Study-wide points: Blood samples also showed most expanded thyroid clonotypes exceeding 0.001 frequency.

RNA transcripts were the source from which TCR beta CDR3 regions were amplified. HTBI primers primed a first-round RT-PCR, and a second-round multiplex PCR followed. TCRdb used MiXCR to reprocess the multiplex PCR reads, holding one entry per CDR3 protein. The sample consists of around 1,000,000 distinct CDR3 sequences, less than 45% of them appearing once. Worth noting for this clonotype: The target antigen is unknown.

Germline CDR1 and CDR2: LGHNA and YSLEER. The CDR3 is 14 amino acids. Trimming stripped 2 bases from V and 2 bases from J, with 10 bases between. The chain joins TRBV4-3 to TRBJ2-7; the D is unclear. The receptor's source is an adult man with Graves' hyperthyroidism. The material sequenced was peripheral blood or thyroid tissue (not recorded which). The CDR3, as DNA: TGCGCCAGCAGCCAACATACCTGGGCCTACGAGCAGTACTTC. It translates to CASSQHTWAYEQYF.